Shown below are 10 T cell receptor beta chains from a single sample sequenced in a study of T cell repertoires in MIS-A myocarditis. The protocol was immunoSEQ multiplex PCR, while the TCRdb copy is restricted to in-frame clones and leaves out a portion. This sample carries more than 9,000 clones, around 88% of them seen once, and the ten largest clones take 2% to 2.5%. The specimen was thoracic lymph node tissue obtained at autopsy. The receptors were gathered from a man aged 18-30 years with fulminant myocarditis from multisystem inflammatory syndrome in adults (MIS-A) after COVID-19.

This clone was counted between two and nine times. This sequence joins TRBV5-6 and TRBJ1-1; D unresolved. CDR1 and CDR2 (germline): SGHDT, YYEEEE. V shed 0 bases and J shed 3 bases, with 9 bases lying between them. The length of the CDR3 is 14 residues. The CDR3 reads CASSLDSYYTEAFF. CDR3 coding DNA: TGTGCCAGCAGCTTGGATAGCTATTACACTGAAGCTTTCTTT.

This clone has just one count. The V and J genes are TRBV19 and TRBJ2-7, with no clear D. Germline V CDR1 and CDR2: LNHDA, SQIVND (reference sequence). CDR3 size: 11 residues. V was shortened by 6 bases and J by 5 bases, with 8 bases between the two germline ends. The CDR3 DNA sequence: TGTGCCAGTAGGATTGGGAACGAGCAGTACTTC. Translating it yields CASRIGNEQYF.

The rearrangement uses TRBV29-1 and TRBJ1-1; TRBD1 might be the D (6 bases). CDR3 length equals 13 residues. Germline-derived CDR1 and CDR2 are SQVTM and ANQGSEA. The ends were cut back, 1 base at V and 1 base at J, with 7 bases in the middle. CDR3 nucleotides: TGCAGCGTTGAAGGACAGGCGAACACTGAAGCTTTCTTT. Its protein is CSVEGQANTEAFF.

This chain connects TRBV4-1 to TRBJ1-1; tentative D call: TRBD1 (5 bases). The CDR3 has 13 residues. V was shortened by 0 bases and J by 8 bases, with 10 bases between the two germline ends. Germline CDR1 is MGHRA and CDR2 is YSYEKL. The CDR3 reads CASSQDGAQEAFF. DNA for the CDR3: TGCGCCAGCAGCCAAGACGGGGCACAGGAAGCTTTCTTT.

The V and J genes are TRBV27 and TRBJ1-2; tentative D call: TRBD1 (5 bases). Trimming removed 6 bases at V and 7 bases at J, with 18 bases between. Germline V lookup: CDR1 MNHEY, CDR2 SMNVEV (reference sequence). The CDR3 covers 14 residues. CDR3 protein: CASRAEQGKSGYTF. The CDR3 DNA is TGTGCCAGCAGGGCCGAGCAGGGCAAGTCTGGCTACACCTTC.

This clone was detected once. The rearrangement links TRBV9 to TRBJ1-6; 7 bases map to TRBD1. Trimming at V came to 3 bases and at J to 10 bases, leaving 4 bases not matched to a gene. CDR1 is SGDLS, CDR2 YYNGEE, per germline. The CDR3 loop spans 13 amino acids. Written as DNA, the CDR3 is TGTGCCAGCAGCGAACAGGGGTACTCACCCCTCCACTTT. Its protein product is CASSEQGYSPLHF.

The chain recombines TRBV3-1 (or the pseudogene TRBV3-2) with TRBJ2-2, with D perhaps TRBD1 (6 bases). The germline V and J ends were trimmed by 1 base and 3 bases, with 18 bases remaining between them. This CDR3 is built from 18 residues. From germline, CDR1 is LGHDT and CDR2 YNNKEL (reference sequence). CDR3 bases: TGTGCCAGCAGCCAAGTCCGGAGGACAGCCAAACACACCGGGGAGCTGTTTTTT. Encoded protein: CASSQVRRTAKHTGELFF.

The gene calls are TRBV19 and TRBJ1-3; D remains ambiguous. CDR1 and CDR2 from the germline V gene are LNHDA and SQIVND (reference sequence). The CDR3 spans 16 residues. The germline V and J ends were trimmed by 3 bases and 9 bases, with 21 bases remaining between them. The CDR3 DNA reads TGTGCCAGTAGTATTGTTCGCGGGTCACGACGAAGCACCATATATTTT. This gives the protein CASSIVRGSRRSTIYF. Looking up the rest from reference TRBV19 and TRBJ1-3 gives the full variable domain: DGGITQSPKYLFRKEGQNVTLSCEQNLNHDAMYWYRQDPGQGLRLIYYSQIVNDFQKGDIAEGYSVSREKKESFPLTVTSAQKNPTAFYLCASSIVRGSRRSTIYFGEGSWLTVV.

This chain uses TRBV28 with TRBJ2-5; unclear D gene. Per the germline V gene, CDR1 is MDHEN and CDR2 is SYDVKM. This CDR3 has 11 amino acids. The ends were cut back, 2 bases at V and 7 bases at J, with 5 bases in the middle. The CDR3 sequence is CASSLQTTQYF. CDR3 DNA sequence: TGTGCCAGCAGTTTACAGACGACCCAGTACTTC. The variable domain in full, completed from reference TRBV28 and TRBJ2-5, reads DVKVTQSSRYLVKRTGEKVFLECVQDMDHENMFWYRQDPGLGLRLIYFSYDVKMKEKGDIPEGYSVSREKKERFSLILESASTNQTSMYLCASSLQTTQYFGPGTRLLVL.

This chain joins TRBV5-6 and TRBJ1-5; no clear D gene. Trimming removed 2 bases from V and 4 bases from J, with 10 bases in between. The germline V gene encodes CDR1 SGHDT and CDR2 YYEEEE. The CDR3 runs to 14 residues. CDR3 nucleotides: TGTGCCAGCAGCTTTCTCACAGCAAATCAGCCCCAGCATTTT. Its translation: CASSFLTANQPQHF.